Below, 22 T cell receptor beta chains from the same sample are listed, as sequenced in a study of T cell responses to AZD1222 COVID-19 vaccine. The table came from immunoSEQ multiplex PCR; TCRdb's copy has only in-frame clones and leaves some out. There are around 170,000 clones in the sample; around 90% occur only once, and 11% lies in the top ten. Source: peripheral blood, taken 28 days after the second AZD1222 dose. The receptors were sampled from an adult who received the AZD1222 COVID-19 vaccine.

Points on this clone: At one of its ends the junction is not consistent with the germline gene, which may arise from a read error. This chain joins TRBV7-7 and TRBJ2-1; weak D call: TRBD2 (6 bases). The germline V gene encodes CDR1 SSHAT and CDR2 FNYEAQ (reference sequence). The CDR3 is 14 amino acids. For the CDR3, the DNA is TGTGCTAGCAGCTTAGAGGAGACTAGAGGTGAGCAGTTCTTC. This translates into CASSLEETRGEQFF. The full variable domain, in which reference TRBV7-7 and TRBJ2-1 provide the parts outside the CDR3, is GAGVSQSPRYKVTKRGQDVTLRCDPISSHATLYWYQQALGQGPEFLTYFNYEAQPDKSGLPSDRFSAERPEGSISTLTIQRTEQRDSAMYRCASSLEETRGEQFFGPGTRLTVL.

This CDR3 is CASSNSLVTYNEQFF. Here the CDR3 DNA reads TGTGCCAGCAGTAATTCCTTGGTAACCTACAATGAGCAGTTCTTC. J is TRBJ2-1 and V is TRBV6-5; no definite D call. Trimming cost V 5 bases and J 2 bases, with 13 bases left between them. The CDR3 contains 15 residues. The germline gives CDR1 MNHEY, CDR2 SVGAGI.

In its sample, this clone was seen once. This chain connects TRBV5-6 to TRBJ1-1; no clear D gene. V lost 3 bases to trimming and J lost 5 bases, with 20 bases between them. Germline V gives CDR1 SGHDT, CDR2 YYEEEE. This CDR3 comprises 16 residues. In DNA form, the CDR3 reads TGTGCCAGCAGCTCATTCTCGAGCGGAAGGATTACTGAAGCTTTCTTT. Translation: CASSSFSSGRITEAFF.

The CDR3 nucleotides read TGCGCCAGCAGCCAAGACAGAAACAGAGACTACGAGCAGTACTTC. Its protein product is CASSQDRNRDYEQYF. This chain links TRBV4-1 with TRBJ2-7; D remains unclear. This CDR3 region has 15 residues. The germline gives CDR1 MGHRA, CDR2 YSYEKL. The V and J ends lost 0 bases and 3 bases respectively, with 12 bases between them.

This clone was recorded a few times. V is TRBV11-2 and J is TRBJ2-1; possible D gene TRBD1, 6 bases. Trimming took off 6 bases at V and 5 bases at J, with 20 bases between the two ends. Germline assignment: CDR1 SGHAT and CDR2 FQNNGV. There are 16 residues in the CDR3. The CDR3 nucleotides are TGTGCCAGCAGGGGCGGACAGTCTATAGCAGACAATGAGCAGTTCTTC. Its protein product is CASRGGQSIADNEQFF.

This chain links TRBV7-3 with TRBJ2-3; 8 positions match TRBD1. V was clipped by 6 bases and J by 0 bases; unmatched bases: 11. The germline gives CDR1 SGHTA, CDR2 FQGTGA. CDR3 length: 17 residues. The CDR3 loop is CASSSYGQGVSTDTQYF. The CDR3 DNA sequence: TGTGCCAGCAGTTCATACGGACAGGGCGTGAGCACAGATACGCAGTATTTT.

The V and J genes are TRBV2 and TRBJ2-3; D tentatively reads TRBD1 or TRBD2 (5 bases each). V was cut by 9 bases and J by 5 bases, with 24 bases left in between. Germline CDR1 is SNHLY and CDR2 is FYNNEI. The CDR3 has 16 amino acids. The CDR3 is CARLGDKEGYQDTQYF. Written as DNA, the CDR3 is TGTGCCAGGCTGGGGGATAAGGAAGGGTACCAAGATACGCAGTATTTT.

This chain joins TRBV7-3 and TRBJ1-5; D remains unclear. Deletions cut 5 bases from V and 2 bases from J, with 7 bases between. The germline V gene has CDR1 SGHTA and CDR2 FQGTGA. The CDR3 runs to 13 residues. This CDR3 is CASSRNRNQPQHF. In DNA form, the CDR3 reads TGTGCCAGCAGCCGCAACCGCAATCAGCCCCAGCATTTT.

The chain recombines TRBV23-1 with TRBJ2-4; a possible D gene is TRBD1 (6 bases). TRBV23-1 is treated as an ORF (open reading frame) with a function not yet certain. The V and J ends lost 2 bases and 4 bases respectively, with 18 bases between them. This CDR3 comprises 17 residues. For the CDR3, the DNA is TGCGCCAGCAGTCAACCGCGGCCCAGGGACAAAAAAAACATTCAGTACTTC. This gives the protein CASSQPRPRDKKNIQYF.

The rearrangement uses TRBV7-9 and TRBJ1-2; 8 nucleotides line up with TRBD1. The CDR3 spans 17 residues. The ends lost 5 bases at V and 4 bases at J; junction bases unmatched: 15. The germline V gene encodes CDR1 SEHNR and CDR2 FQNEAQ (reference sequence). The CDR3 is CASSPGPGGPAVYGYTF. The CDR3 DNA follows: TGTGCCAGCAGCCCAGGTCCAGGGGGCCCTGCAGTCTATGGCTACACCTTC.

The genes are TRBV5-1 and TRBJ2-1, with TRBD2 matching 8 bases. The germline gives CDR1 SGHRS, CDR2 YFSETQ. V shed 1 base and J 7 bases; nucleotides not matched to a gene: 10. The CDR3 is made up of 16 amino acids. This chain's CDR3 is CASSLRLSGGGNEQFF. CDR3 nucleotides: TGCGCCAGCAGCTTGAGGTTAAGCGGGGGTGGAAATGAGCAGTTCTTC.

The genes are TRBV5-5 and TRBJ1-1, with D unresolved. The CDR3 runs to 12 residues. CDR1 is SGHKS and CDR2 is YYEKEE in the germline V gene (reference sequence). The V and J ends lost 2 bases and 6 bases respectively, with 8 bases between them. The chain's CDR3 is CASSFDGAEAFF. CDR3 coding DNA: TGTGCCAGCAGCTTCGACGGAGCTGAAGCTTTCTTT.

This chain uses TRBV18 with TRBJ2-7, with TRBD1 as a possible D gene (5 bases). CDR1 KGHSH and CDR2 LQKENI come from the germline V gene. Trimming removed 3 bases at V and 5 bases at J, with 26 bases between. The CDR3 consists of 18 residues. The CDR3 here is CASSPQKLDRSSRHEQYF. Here the CDR3 DNA reads TGTGCCAGCTCACCGCAAAAACTTGACAGAAGTAGTCGACACGAGCAGTACTTC. Drawing the rest from reference TRBV18 and TRBJ2-7, the complete variable domain is NAGVMQNPRHLVRRRGQEARLRCSPMKGHSHVYWYRQLPEEGLKFMVYLQKENIIDESGMPKERFSAEFPKEGPSILRIQQVVRGDSAAYFCASSPQKLDRSSRHEQYFGPGTRLTVT.

This sequence joins TRBV5-1 and TRBJ1-6; no firm D call. CDR1 is SGHRS, CDR2 YFSETQ, per germline. The CDR3 extends over 16 amino acids. Trimming stripped 0 bases from V and 7 bases from J, with 14 bases between. CDR3 coding DNA: TGCGCCAGCAGCTTGGCTGCGGGTGGCTCGAATTCACCCCTCCACTTT. It encodes CASSLAAGGSNSPLHF.

In its sample, this clone was seen a few times. This rearrangement joins TRBV7-2 to TRBJ1-5; D is unresolved. The CDR3 spans 15 residues. V was shortened by 0 bases and J by 6 bases, with 12 bases between the two germline ends. Germline values: CDR1 SGHTA, CDR2 FQGNSA. The CDR3 DNA follows: TGTGCCAGCAGCTTAGCCCCCACCTGGACTCAGCCCCAGCATTTT. The encoded protein is CASSLAPTWTQPQHF.

The chain uses TRBV6-1 and TRBJ2-1; D unresolved. V lost 2 bases and J 1 base, leaving 3 bases between the germline ends. The length of the CDR3 is 13 residues. Germline V gene data show CDR1 as MNHNS and CDR2 as SASEGT. The CDR3 sequence is CASSERSYNEQFF. The CDR3 DNA reads as TGTGCCAGCAGTGAAAGATCCTACAATGAGCAGTTCTTC.

V and J are TRBV5-5 and TRBJ2-3; TRBD2 aligns across 11 bases. Germline V gene lookup returns CDR1 SGHKS and CDR2 YYEKEE (reference sequence). The CDR3 extends over 17 amino acids. With 4 bases clipped from V and 2 bases from J, the junction kept 9 bases outside the gene matches. The CDR3 region is CASSTRLAGSYTDTQYF. CDR3 in DNA: TGTGCCAGCAGCACGCGACTAGCGGGGTCGTACACAGATACGCAGTATTTT.

This clone appeared once. V gene TRBV30 combines with J gene TRBJ1-4; the match to TRBD1 covers 7 bases. Germline V gene sequence: CDR1 GTSNPN, CDR2 SVGIG (reference sequence). The V gene end was trimmed by 5 bases and the J gene end by 6 bases; junction bases not matched to a gene: 6. This CDR3 comprises 13 residues. CDR3 DNA sequence: TGTGCCTGGGCACAGGGGCGGGATGAAAAACTGTTTTTT. It specifies CAWAQGRDEKLFF.

The chain employs TRBV5-1 and TRBJ1-5; D is undetermined. V was pared by 0 bases and J by 0 bases, with 7 bases between. The CDR3 covers 15 residues. In germline, CDR1 is SGHRS, CDR2 YFSETQ. The CDR3 bases are TGCGCCAGCAGCTTGGGAGTTAATAGCAATCAGCCCCAGCATTTT. Encoded protein: CASSLGVNSNQPQHF.

The chain joins TRBV28 to TRBJ1-6; 7 nucleotides match TRBD1. Germline V gene sequence: CDR1 MDHEN, CDR2 SYDVKM. J gave up 1 base and V 10 bases, and 1 base lay outside the gene matches. The CDR3 covers 13 residues. This chain's CDR3 is CATGGSYNSPLHF. CDR3 in DNA: TGTGCCACAGGGGGTTCCTATAATTCACCCCTCCACTTT. Complete variable domain (other parts from reference TRBV28 and TRBJ1-6): DVKVTQSSRYLVKRTGEKVFLECVQDMDHENMFWYRQDPGLGLRLIYFSYDVKMKEKGDIPEGYSVSREKKERFSLILESASTNQTSMYLCATGGSYNSPLHFGNGTRLTVT.

This chain connects TRBV27 to TRBJ2-1, with D possibly TRBD2 on 5 matching bases. The germline CDR1 and CDR2 sequences are MNHEY and SMNVEV (reference sequence). Trimming stripped 0 bases from V and 7 bases from J, with 10 bases between. The CDR3 is made up of 14 amino acids. Here the CDR3 DNA reads TGTGCCAGCAGTTTATCGTTGTTAGCGAATGAGCAGTTCTTC. It encodes CASSLSLLANEQFF.

Only one count was recorded for this clone. Other DNA sequences in the same sample also yield this CDR3. The chain combines TRBV30 with TRBJ2-7; D remains unclear. V gave up 0 bases and J gave up 4 bases, with 4 bases separating them. The germline V gene has CDR1 GTSNPN and CDR2 SVGIG (reference sequence). This CDR3 comprises 11 residues. The CDR3, as DNA: TGTGCCTGGAGTGTCCAGTACGAGCAGTACTTC. As protein: CAWSVQYEQYF.